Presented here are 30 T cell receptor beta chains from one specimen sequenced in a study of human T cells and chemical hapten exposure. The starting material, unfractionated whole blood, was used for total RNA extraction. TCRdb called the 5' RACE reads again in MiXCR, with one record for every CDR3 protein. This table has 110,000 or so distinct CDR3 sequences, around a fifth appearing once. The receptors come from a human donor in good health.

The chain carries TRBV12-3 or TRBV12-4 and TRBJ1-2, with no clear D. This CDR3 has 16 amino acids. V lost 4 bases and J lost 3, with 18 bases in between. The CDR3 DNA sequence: TGTGCCAGCAGTTCCCCCCGACCAAAAAAGCACTATGGCTACACCTTC. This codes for CASSSPRPKKHYGYTF.

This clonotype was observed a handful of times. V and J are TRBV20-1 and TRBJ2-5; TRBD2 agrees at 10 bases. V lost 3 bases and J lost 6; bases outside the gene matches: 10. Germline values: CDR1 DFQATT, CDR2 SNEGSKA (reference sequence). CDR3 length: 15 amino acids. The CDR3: CSASFSGRRGKTQYF. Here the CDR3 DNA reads TGCAGTGCTAGTTTTAGCGGGAGGCGGGGGAAGACCCAGTACTTC.

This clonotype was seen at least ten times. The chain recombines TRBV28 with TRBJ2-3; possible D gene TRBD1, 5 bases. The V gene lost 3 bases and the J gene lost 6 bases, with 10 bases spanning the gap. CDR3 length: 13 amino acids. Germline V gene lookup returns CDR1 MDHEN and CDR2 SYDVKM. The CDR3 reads CASSFAGSDTQYF. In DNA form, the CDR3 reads TGTGCCAGCAGTTTCGCAGGGTCCGATACGCAGTATTTT.

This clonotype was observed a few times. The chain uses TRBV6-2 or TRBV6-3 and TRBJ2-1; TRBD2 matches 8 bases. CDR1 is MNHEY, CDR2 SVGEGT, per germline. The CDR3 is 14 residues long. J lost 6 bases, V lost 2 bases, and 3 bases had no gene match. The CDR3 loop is CASSYSGSLNEQFF. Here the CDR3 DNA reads TGTGCCAGCAGTTACAGCGGGAGTCTCAATGAGCAGTTCTTC.

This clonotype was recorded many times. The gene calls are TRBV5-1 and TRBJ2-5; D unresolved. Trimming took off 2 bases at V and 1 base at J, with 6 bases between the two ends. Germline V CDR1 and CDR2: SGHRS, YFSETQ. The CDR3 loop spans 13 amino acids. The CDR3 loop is CASSFSSQETQYF. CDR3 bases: TGCGCCAGCAGCTTTTCCAGCCAAGAGACCCAGTACTTC.

The DNA of the CDR3 is TGTGCCAGCAGCCACAAGCCGGGACAGGGTAAAAATGAGCAGTTCTTC. It is translated as CASSHKPGQGKNEQFF. The genes are TRBV5-4 and TRBJ2-1; 9 nucleotides line up with TRBD1. Germline loops: CDR1 SGHNT, CDR2 YYREEE (reference sequence). The J segment lost 7 bases and the V segment lost 4 bases, leaving 12 bases of the junction unmatched. This CDR3 contains 16 residues.

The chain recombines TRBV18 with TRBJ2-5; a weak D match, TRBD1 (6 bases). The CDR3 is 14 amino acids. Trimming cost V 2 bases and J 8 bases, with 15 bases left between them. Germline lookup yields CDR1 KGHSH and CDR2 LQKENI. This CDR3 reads CASSPGQPLATQYF. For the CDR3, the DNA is TGTGCCAGCTCACCAGGACAGCCCCTGGCAACCCAGTACTTC.

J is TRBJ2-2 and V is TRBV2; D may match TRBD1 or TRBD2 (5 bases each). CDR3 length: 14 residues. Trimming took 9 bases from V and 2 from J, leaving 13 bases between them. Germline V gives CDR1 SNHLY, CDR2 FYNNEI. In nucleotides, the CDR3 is TGTGCCAGTAAGGGACCCCTAAACACCGGGGAGCTGTTTTTT. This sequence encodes CASKGPLNTGELFF. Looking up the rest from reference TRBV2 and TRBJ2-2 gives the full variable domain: EPEVTQTPSHQVTQMGQEVILRCVPISNHLYFYWYRQILGQKVEFLVSFYNNEISEKSEIFDDQFSVERPDGSNFTLKIRSTKLEDSAMYFCASKGPLNTGELFFGEGSRLTVL.

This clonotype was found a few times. For the CDR3, the DNA is TGTGCCAGCGTGATGACAGGGGGCCGAACTGAAGCTTTCTTT. Its translation: CASVMTGGRTEAFF. The rearrangement links TRBV6-1 to TRBJ1-1, with TRBD1 matching over 10 bases. V was clipped by 8 bases and J by 5 bases; unmatched bases: 8. The germline V gene encodes CDR1 MNHNS and CDR2 SASEGT. The CDR3 runs 14 residues.

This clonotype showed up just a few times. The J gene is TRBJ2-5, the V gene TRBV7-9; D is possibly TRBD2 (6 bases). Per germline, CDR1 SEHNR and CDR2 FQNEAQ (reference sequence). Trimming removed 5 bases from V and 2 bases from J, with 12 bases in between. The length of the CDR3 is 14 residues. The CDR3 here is CASSTPGGQETQYF. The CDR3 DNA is TGTGCCAGCAGCACCCCCGGGGGTCAAGAGACCCAGTACTTC. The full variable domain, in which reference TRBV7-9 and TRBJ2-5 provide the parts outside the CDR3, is DTGVSQNPRHKITKRGQNVTFRCDPISEHNRLYWYRQTLGQGPEFLTYFQNEAQLEKSRLLSDRFSAERPKGSFSTLEIQRTEQGDSAMYLCASSTPGGQETQYFGPGTRLLVL.

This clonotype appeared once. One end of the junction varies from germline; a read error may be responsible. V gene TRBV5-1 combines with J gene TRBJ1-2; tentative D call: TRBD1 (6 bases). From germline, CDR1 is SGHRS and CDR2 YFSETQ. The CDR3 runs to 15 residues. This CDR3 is CASSLAGQSFYGDTF. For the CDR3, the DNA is TGCGCCAGCAGCTTGGCCGGACAGAGCTTCTATGGCGACACCTTC.

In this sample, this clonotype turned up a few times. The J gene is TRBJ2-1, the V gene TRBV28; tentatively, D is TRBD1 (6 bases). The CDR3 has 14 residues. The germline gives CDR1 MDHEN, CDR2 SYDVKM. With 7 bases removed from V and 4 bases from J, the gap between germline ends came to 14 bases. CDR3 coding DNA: TGTGCCAGCACCCCCGACAGGCGGTACAATGAGCAGTTCTTC. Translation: CASTPDRRYNEQFF. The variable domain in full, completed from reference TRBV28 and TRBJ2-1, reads DVKVTQSSRYLVKRTGEKVFLECVQDMDHENMFWYRQDPGLGLRLIYFSYDVKMKEKGDIPEGYSVSREKKERFSLILESASTNQTSMYLCASTPDRRYNEQFFGPGTRLTVL.

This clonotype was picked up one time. The CDR3 is CSARGPNTEAFF. In DNA form, the CDR3 reads TGCAGTGCTAGGGGGCCGAACACTGAAGCTTTCTTT. The V call is TRBV20-1, the J call TRBJ1-1, with a possible D match to TRBD1 (5 bases). The germline V gene has CDR1 DFQATT and CDR2 SNEGSKA (reference sequence). Trimming left V 3 bases short and J 1 base short, with 6 bases between. The CDR3 has 12 amino acids.

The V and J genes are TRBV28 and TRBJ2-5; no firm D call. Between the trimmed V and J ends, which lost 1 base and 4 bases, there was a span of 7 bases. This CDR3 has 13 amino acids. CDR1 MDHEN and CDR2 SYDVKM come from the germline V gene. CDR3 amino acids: CASSLSPLETQYF. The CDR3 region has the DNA TGTGCCAGCAGTTTATCGCCCCTAGAGACCCAGTACTTC.

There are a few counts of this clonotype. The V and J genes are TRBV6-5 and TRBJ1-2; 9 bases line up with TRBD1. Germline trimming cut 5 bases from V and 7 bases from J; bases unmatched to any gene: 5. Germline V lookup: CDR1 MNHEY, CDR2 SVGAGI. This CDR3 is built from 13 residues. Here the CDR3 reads CASSQTGGSGYTF. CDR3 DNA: TGTGCCAGCAGTCAAACAGGGGGCTCTGGCTACACCTTC.

The CDR3 DNA sequence: TGTGCCAGCAAAGCTTACACAGCGGGAGGTCGCACCGGGGAGCTGTTTTTT. It is translated as CASKAYTAGGRTGELFF. The chain employs TRBV2 and TRBJ2-2, with 9 positions matching TRBD2. The V and J ends lost 7 bases and 4 bases, in that order; junction bases with no gene match: 13. CDR1 is SNHLY and CDR2 is FYNNEI in the germline V gene. The length of the CDR3 is 17 residues.

As DNA, the CDR3 is TGTGCCAGCAGTTCATTTTACCGAAGAAGCCTAGCCAAAAACATTCAGTACTTC. Encoded protein: CASSSFYRRSLAKNIQYF. The V call is TRBV27, the J call TRBJ2-4, with D hard to call. The CDR3 is made up of 18 amino acids. The germline V gene has CDR1 MNHEY and CDR2 SMNVEV (reference sequence). V lost 4 bases and J lost 0, with 19 bases in between.

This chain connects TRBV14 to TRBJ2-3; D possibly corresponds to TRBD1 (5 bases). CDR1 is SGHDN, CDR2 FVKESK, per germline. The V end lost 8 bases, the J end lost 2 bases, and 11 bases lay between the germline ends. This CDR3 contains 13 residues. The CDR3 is CASEKGLTDTQYF. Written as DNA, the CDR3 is TGTGCCAGCGAGAAGGGGCTCACAGATACGCAGTATTTT. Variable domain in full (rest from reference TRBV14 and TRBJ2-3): EAGVTQFPSHSVIEKGQTVTLRCDPISGHDNLYWYRRVMGKEIKFLLHFVKESKQDESGMPNNRFLAERTGGTYSTLKVQPAELEDSGVYFCASEKGLTDTQYFGPGTRLTVL.

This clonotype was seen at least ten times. CDR3 nucleotide sequence: TGTGCCAGTGGTACAGCCGGGGCGACGGGGGCCAACGTCCTGACTTTC. Translated, it gives CASGTAGATGANVLTF. The chain links TRBV27 to TRBJ2-6, with D possibly called TRBD1 or TRBD2 (5 bases each). Trimming removed 9 bases from V and 4 bases from J, with 19 bases in between. Germline CDR1 MNHEY, CDR2 SMNVEV (reference sequence). The length of the CDR3 is 16 residues.

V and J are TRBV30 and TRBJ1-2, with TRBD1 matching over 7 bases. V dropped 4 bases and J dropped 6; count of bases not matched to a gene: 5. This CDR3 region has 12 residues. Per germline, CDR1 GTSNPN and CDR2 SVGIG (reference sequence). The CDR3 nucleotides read TGTGCCTGGACTCGAGGACAGGATGGCTACACCTTC. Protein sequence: CAWTRGQDGYTF.

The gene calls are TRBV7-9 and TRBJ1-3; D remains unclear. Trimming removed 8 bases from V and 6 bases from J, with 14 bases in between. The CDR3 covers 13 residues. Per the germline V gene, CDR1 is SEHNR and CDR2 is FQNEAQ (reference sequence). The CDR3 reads CASRTEEANTIYF. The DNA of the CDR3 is TGTGCCAGCCGGACGGAGGAGGCAAACACCATATATTTT.

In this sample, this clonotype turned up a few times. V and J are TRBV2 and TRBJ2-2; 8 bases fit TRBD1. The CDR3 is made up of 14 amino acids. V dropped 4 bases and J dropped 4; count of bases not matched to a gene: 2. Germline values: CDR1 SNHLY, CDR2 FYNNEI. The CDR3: CASSVGQGTGELFF. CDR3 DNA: TGTGCCAGCAGTGTCGGACAGGGCACCGGGGAGCTGTTTTTT.

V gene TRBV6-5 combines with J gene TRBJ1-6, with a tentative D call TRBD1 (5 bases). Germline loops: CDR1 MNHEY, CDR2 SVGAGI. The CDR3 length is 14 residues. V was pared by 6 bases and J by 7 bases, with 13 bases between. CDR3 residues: CASSTGTLNSPLHF. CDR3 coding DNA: TGTGCCAGCAGCACCGGGACCCTGAATTCACCCCTCCACTTT.

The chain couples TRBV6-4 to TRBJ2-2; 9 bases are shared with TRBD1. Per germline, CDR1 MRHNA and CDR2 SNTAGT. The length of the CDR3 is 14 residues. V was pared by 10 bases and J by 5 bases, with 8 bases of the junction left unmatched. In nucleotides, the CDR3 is TGTGCCACCAGGGACAGGGCGATGACCGGGGAGCTGTTTTTT. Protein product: CATRDRAMTGELFF.

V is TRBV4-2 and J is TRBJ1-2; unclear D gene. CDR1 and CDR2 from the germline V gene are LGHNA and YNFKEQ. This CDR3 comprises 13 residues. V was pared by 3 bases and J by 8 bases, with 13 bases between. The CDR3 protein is CASSQEGLEGYTF. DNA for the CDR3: TGTGCCAGCAGCCAGGAGGGATTGGAGGGCTACACCTTC.

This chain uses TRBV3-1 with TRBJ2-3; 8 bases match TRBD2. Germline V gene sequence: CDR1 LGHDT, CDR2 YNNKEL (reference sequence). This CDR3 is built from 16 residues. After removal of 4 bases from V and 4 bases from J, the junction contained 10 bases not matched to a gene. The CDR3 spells CASSPFKAGASDTQYF. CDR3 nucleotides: TGTGCCAGCAGCCCGTTCAAAGCGGGGGCCTCAGATACGCAGTATTTT.

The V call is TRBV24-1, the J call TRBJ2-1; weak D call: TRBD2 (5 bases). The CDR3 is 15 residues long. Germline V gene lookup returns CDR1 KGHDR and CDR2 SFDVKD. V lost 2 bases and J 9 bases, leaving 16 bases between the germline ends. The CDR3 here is CATSDSQLEAAEQFF. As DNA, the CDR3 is TGTGCCACCAGTGATTCCCAGTTGGAAGCGGCTGAGCAGTTCTTC.

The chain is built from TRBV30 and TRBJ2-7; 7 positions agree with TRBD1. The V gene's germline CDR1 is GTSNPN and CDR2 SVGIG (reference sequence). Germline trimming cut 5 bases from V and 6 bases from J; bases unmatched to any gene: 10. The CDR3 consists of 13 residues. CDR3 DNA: TGTGCCTGGGACAGGGTCCGAGCGCGCGAGCAGTACTTC. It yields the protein CAWDRVRAREQYF.

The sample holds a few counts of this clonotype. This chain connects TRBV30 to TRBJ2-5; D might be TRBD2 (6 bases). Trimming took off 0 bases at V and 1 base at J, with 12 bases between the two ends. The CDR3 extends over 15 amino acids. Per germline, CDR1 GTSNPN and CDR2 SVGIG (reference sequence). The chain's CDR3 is CAWSVLGGPQETQYF. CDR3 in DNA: TGTGCCTGGAGTGTACTAGGAGGGCCCCAAGAGACCCAGTACTTC.

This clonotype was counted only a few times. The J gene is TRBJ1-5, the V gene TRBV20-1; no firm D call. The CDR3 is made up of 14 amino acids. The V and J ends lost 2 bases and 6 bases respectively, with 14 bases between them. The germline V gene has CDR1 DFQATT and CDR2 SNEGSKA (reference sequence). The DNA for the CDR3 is TGCAGTGCTAGACAGCCCCCCCACGGTCAGCCCCAGCATTTT. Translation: CSARQPPHGQPQHF.